Sequencing of this T cell receptor beta chain was carried out in a study of T cells in tuberculosis. Germline V lookup: CDR1 ENHRY, CDR2 SYGVKD. Trimming cost V 9 bases and J 2 bases; bases outside gene matches: 4. The CDR3 sequence is 13 residues long. Sequencing used immunoSEQ multiplex PCR; TCRdb keeps in-frame clones, though not all of them. The table has over 30,000 clones, around 97% seen once; the top ten hold roughly 6%. The clonotype originates from a donor aged 10-30 years with latent tuberculosis or without tuberculosis infection. What was sequenced was PBMCs. This chain links TRBV10-3 with TRBJ1-2, with 9 bases lining up with TRBD1. CDR3: CAIRQGENYGYTF. The CDR3, as DNA: TGTGCCATACGACAGGGGGAGAACTATGGCTACACCTTC.